This section outlines one TCR beta chain sequence together with its context. What it binds is unknown. This sample stems from a study of T cells in narcolepsy. CDR1 and CDR2 (germline): SGHDT, YYEEEE. The CDR3 runs to 17 residues. J lost 1 base, V lost 3 bases, and 8 bases had no gene match. TCRdb keeps only in-frame clones here, not all; method: immunoSEQ multiplex PCR. The table has some 30,000 clones, about 89% seen once; the top ten hold around 1.1%. Study observations and caveats: Blood of same and different patients, but not healthy controls, reportedly held recurring autoreactive clonotypes.

The rearrangement joins TRBV5-6 to TRBJ1-5; 9 bases align to TRBD1. The sequencing input was CD45RA- memory CD4+ T cells from PBMCs. The TCR originated in a human donor with narcolepsy. In DNA form, the CDR3 reads TGTGCCAGCAGCTACACACAGGGGGCCCGCAGCAATCAGCCCCAGCATTTT. Translation gives CASSYTQGARSNQPQHF. Based on the CDR3 plus reference TRBV5-6 and TRBJ1-5, the full variable domain is DAGVTQSPTHLIKTRGQQVTLRCSPKSGHDTVSWYQQALGQGPQFIFQYYEEEERQRGNFPDRFSGHQFPNYSSELNVNALLLGDSALYLCASSYTQGARSNQPQHFGDGTRLSIL.